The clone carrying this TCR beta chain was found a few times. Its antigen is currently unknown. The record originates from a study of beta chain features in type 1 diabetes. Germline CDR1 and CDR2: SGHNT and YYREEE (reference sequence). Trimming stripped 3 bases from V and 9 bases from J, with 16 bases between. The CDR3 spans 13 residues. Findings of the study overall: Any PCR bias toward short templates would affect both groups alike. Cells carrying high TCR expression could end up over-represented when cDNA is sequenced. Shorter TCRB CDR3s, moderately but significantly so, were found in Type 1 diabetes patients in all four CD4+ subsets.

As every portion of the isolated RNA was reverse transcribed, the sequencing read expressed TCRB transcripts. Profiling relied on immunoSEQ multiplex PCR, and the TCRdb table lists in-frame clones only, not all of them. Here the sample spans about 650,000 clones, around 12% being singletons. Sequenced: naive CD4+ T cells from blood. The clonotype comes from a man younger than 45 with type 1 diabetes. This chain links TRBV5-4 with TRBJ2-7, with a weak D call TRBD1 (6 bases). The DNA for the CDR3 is TGTGCCAGCAGCTACTCAGGGGCGGATCTGCAGTACTTC. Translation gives CASSYSGADLQYF.